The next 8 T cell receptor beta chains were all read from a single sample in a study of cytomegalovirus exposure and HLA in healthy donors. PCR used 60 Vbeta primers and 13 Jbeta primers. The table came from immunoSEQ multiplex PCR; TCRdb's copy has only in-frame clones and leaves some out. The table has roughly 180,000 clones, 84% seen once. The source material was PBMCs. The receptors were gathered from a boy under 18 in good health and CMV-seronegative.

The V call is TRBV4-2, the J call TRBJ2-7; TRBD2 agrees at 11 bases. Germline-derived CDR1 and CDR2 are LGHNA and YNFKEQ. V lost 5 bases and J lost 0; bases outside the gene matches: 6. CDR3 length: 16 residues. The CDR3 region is CASSAGLAEISYEQYF. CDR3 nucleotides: TGTGCCAGCAGCGCGGGACTAGCGGAAATCTCCTACGAGCAGTACTTC.

CDR3 residues: CAISESPDRAAGYSNQPQHF. The CDR3 region has the DNA TGTGCCATCAGTGAGTCTCCCGACAGGGCCGCGGGTTATAGCAATCAGCCCCAGCATTTT. This chain links TRBV10-3 with TRBJ1-5; 7 bases agree with TRBD1. The CDR3 covers 20 residues. In germline, CDR1 is ENHRY, CDR2 SYGVKD. V was pared by 0 bases and J by 0 bases, with 14 bases of the junction left unmatched.

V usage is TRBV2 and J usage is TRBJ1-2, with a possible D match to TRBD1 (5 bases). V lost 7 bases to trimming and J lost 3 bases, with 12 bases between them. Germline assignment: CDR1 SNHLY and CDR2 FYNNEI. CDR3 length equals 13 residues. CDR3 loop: CASKAGRDYGYTF. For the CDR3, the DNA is TGTGCCAGCAAGGCAGGGAGGGACTATGGCTACACCTTC. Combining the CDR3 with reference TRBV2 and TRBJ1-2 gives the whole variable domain EPEVTQTPSHQVTQMGQEVILRCVPISNHLYFYWYRQILGQKVEFLVSFYNNEISEKSEIFDDQFSVERPDGSNFTLKIRSTKLEDSAMYFCASKAGRDYGYTFGSGTRLTVV.

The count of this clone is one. CDR3 protein: CASRSVTGLMSGYTF. As DNA, the CDR3 is TGTGCCAGCAGGTCCGTTACAGGGTTGATGAGTGGCTACACCTTC. The chain links TRBV28 to TRBJ1-2; D is perhaps TRBD1 (6 bases). In germline, CDR1 is MDHEN, CDR2 SYDVKM. The V end was cut by 6 bases, the J end by 7 bases, with 21 bases between. There are 15 residues in the CDR3.

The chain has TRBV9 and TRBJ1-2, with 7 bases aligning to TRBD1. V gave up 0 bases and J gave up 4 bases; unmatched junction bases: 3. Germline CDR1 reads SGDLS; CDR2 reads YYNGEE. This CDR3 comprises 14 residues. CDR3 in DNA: TGTGCCAGCAGCGTAGGACAGGGAAGCTATGGCTACACCTTC. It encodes CASSVGQGSYGYTF.

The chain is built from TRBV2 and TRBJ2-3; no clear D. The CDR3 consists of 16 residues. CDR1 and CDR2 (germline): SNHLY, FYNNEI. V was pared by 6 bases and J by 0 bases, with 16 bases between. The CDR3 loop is CASSVSSARSTDTQYF. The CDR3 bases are TGTGCCAGCAGCGTCTCATCGGCGCGGAGCACAGATACGCAGTATTTT.

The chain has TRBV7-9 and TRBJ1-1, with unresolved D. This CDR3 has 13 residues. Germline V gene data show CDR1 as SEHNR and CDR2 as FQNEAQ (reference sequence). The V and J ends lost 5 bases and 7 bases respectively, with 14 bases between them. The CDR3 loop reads CASSPPTTVEAFF. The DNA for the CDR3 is TGTGCCAGCAGCCCGCCCACAACAGTTGAAGCTTTCTTT.

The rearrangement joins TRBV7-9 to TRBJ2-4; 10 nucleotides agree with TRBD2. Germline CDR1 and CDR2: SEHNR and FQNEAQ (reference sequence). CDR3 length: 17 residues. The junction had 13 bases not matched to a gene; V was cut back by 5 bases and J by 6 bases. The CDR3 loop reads CASSPIPSGGVVNIQYF. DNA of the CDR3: TGTGCCAGCAGCCCTATACCTAGCGGGGGAGTAGTAAACATTCAGTACTTC.